Listed below are T cell receptor beta chains from one sample, sequenced in a study of HIV-infected patients and healthy controls. A single record per CDR3 protein comes from TCRdb applying MiXCR to the 5' RACE reads. This sample has roughly 11,000 distinct CDR3 sequences, with just over 5% found just once. Sequencing was done on a sample of blood. The receptors originated from an adult in good health. The CDR3 runs from the conserved cysteine through the conserved F or W. The order of the fields is clone size, D gene, J gene, V gene, CDR3 DNA, CDR3 protein. The D gene is left open where the match is weak. Size values are once, few and many counts, or a class for expanded clones, and some rows have none.

>many|TRBD1|TRBJ2-7|TRBV7-9
TGTGCCAGCAGCGGGACAGGGAGAACCTACGAGCAGTACTTC
CASSGTGRTYEQYF
>many|TRBD1|TRBJ1-1|TRBV7-9
TGTGCCAGCAGCCCACACGACAGGGCTGGCGCTGAAGCTTTCTTT
CASSPHDRAGAEAFF
>medium-sized|.|TRBJ1-4|TRBV5-1
TGCGCCAGCAGTGGGGGGGCCGGGGCAACTAATGAAAAACTGTTTTTT
CASSGGAGATNEKLFF
>many|TRBD1|TRBJ2-7|TRBV6-1
TGTGCCAGCATCAGGGACAGGGCCTACGAGCAGTACTTC
CASIRDRAYEQYF
>medium-sized|.|TRBJ1-4|TRBV7-4
TGTGCCAGCAGCCACCGACCATCAACTAATGAAAAACTGTTTTTT
CASSHRPSTNEKLFF
>many|TRBD2|TRBJ2-5|TRBV5-4
TGTGCCAGCAGCGGGAAACTAGCGGGGGGTGGGGCCCAGTACTTC
CASSGKLAGGGAQYF
>.|.|TRBJ1-4|TRBV6-6
TGTGCCAGCAGTTACCGGGCGGATAATGAAAAACTGTTTTTT
CASSYRADNEKLFF
>many|.|TRBJ2-5|TRBV6-6
TGTGCCAGCAGTTACCCGGAGCGGCAAGAGACCCAGTACTTC
CASSYPERQETQYF
>many|.|TRBJ2-2|TRBV20-1
TGCAGTGCTAACCCGGGGCAAAACACCGGGGAGCTGTTTTTT
CSANPGQNTGELFF
>once|.|TRBJ2-3|TRBV2
TGTGCCAGCAGCAGGGACGGGGGAGATACGCAGTATTTT
CASSRDGGDTQYF
>many|.|TRBJ1-4|TRBV19
TGTGCCAGTAGTATCTTGGACGCGACTAATGAAAAACTGTTTTTT
CASSILDATNEKLFF
>.|.|TRBJ2-1|TRBV5-1
TGCGCCAGCACTATGTCCGTACTGGGGAGCTCCTACAATGAGCAGTTCTTC
CASTMSVLGSSYNEQFF
>medium-sized|TRBD2|TRBJ2-1|TRBV5-1
TGCGCCAGCAGCCCCGGGACTAGCGGTAATGAGCAGTTCTTC
CASSPGTSGNEQFF
>many|.|TRBJ2-3|TRBV11-2
TGTGCCAGCAGCTACCGATACAGGGATCGAACAGATACGCAGTATTTT
CASSYRYRDRTDTQYF
>few|.|TRBJ2-1|TRBV20-1
TGCAGTGCTATTCACGTCCAGGGCCTCAGTGAGCAGTTCTTC
CSAIHVQGLSEQFF
>medium-sized|.|TRBJ2-1|TRBV30
TGTGCCTGGAGTAGGATAGCTGGCAATGAGCAGTTCTTC
CAWSRIAGNEQFF
>many|TRBD1|TRBJ1-2|TRBV30
TGTGCCCGGAAGGACAGGGGGCGCGATGGCTACACCTTC
CARKDRGRDGYTF
>medium-sized|.|TRBJ1-1|TRBV9
TGTGCCAGCAGCGTTTTTTTAGGTACTGAAGCTTTCTTT
CASSVFLGTEAFF
>medium-sized|TRBD1|TRBJ2-1|TRBV7-9
TGTGCCAGCAGCCCCGGGACAGGGGCTTTCAATGAGCAGTTCTTC
CASSPGTGAFNEQFF
>medium-sized|.|TRBJ2-3|TRBV20-1
TGCAGTGCTATCGAGGGAGGAGCTAGCACAGATACGCAGTATTTT
CSAIEGGASTDTQYF
>many|.|TRBJ2-2|TRBV6-1
TGTGCCAGCAGAAAAAGAGGGACCGGGAGCCTTAAGGCCGGGGAGCTGTTTTTT
CASRKRGTGSLKAGELFF
>medium-sized|TRBD2|TRBJ2-1|TRBV20-1
TGCAGTGCTCGGGCCGGGACTAATTGGAGGAATGAGCAGTTCTTC
CSARAGTNWRNEQFF
>many|.|TRBJ2-5|TRBV13
TGTGCCAGCAGCCTCTACAGTTACCAAGAGACCCAGTACTTC
CASSLYSYQETQYF
>few|.|TRBJ1-1|TRBV18
TGTGCCAGCTCACCACCCGGGGCGGGGGCGACTGAAGCTTTCTTT
CASSPPGAGATEAFF
>many|.|TRBJ2-1|TRBV5-1
TGCGCCAGCAGCTTGGGGCAGGCCGCCAATGAGCAGTTCTTC
CASSLGQAANEQFF
>many|.|TRBJ2-7|TRBV20-1
TGCAGTGCTAGAGATCCCGAAGGGAGAGACTACGAGCAGTACTTC
CSARDPEGRDYEQYF
>medium-sized|TRBD1|TRBJ1-1|TRBV7-2
TGTGCCAGCAGCTCCAGACAGGGAGGGACTGAAGCTTTCTTT
CASSSRQGGTEAFF
>many|.|TRBJ2-1|TRBV4-1
TGCGCCAGCAGCCAACCTTACAGGGGGGGCAACTACAATGAGCAGTTCTTC
CASSQPYRGGNYNEQFF
>many|TRBD2|TRBJ2-1|TRBV5-1
TGCGCCAGCAGCTCGACTAGCGGGGGCCTCAATGAGCAGTTCTTC
CASSSTSGGLNEQFF
>many|.|TRBJ1-5|TRBV10-3
TGTGCCATCAGTGGATTCAATCAGCCCCAGCATTTT
CAISGFNQPQHF
>medium-sized|TRBD1|TRBJ1-1|TRBV2
TGTGCCAGCAGTGCCCAGGACAGGGGCAACACTGAAGCTTTCTTT
CASSAQDRGNTEAFF
>many|.|TRBJ1-1|TRBV4-2
TGTGCCAGCAGCCAAGATCGGTCCAGGGGTAGCACTGAAGCTTTCTTT
CASSQDRSRGSTEAFF
>many|.|TRBJ2-4|TRBV7-9
TGTGCCAGCAGCCGCACAAACAGGGCCGGGGACATTCAGTACTTC
CASSRTNRAGDIQYF
>many|.|TRBJ1-6|TRBV27
TGTGCCAGCAGTTTATCGCCGGGCTATAATTCACCCCTCCACTTT
CASSLSPGYNSPLHF
>many|.|TRBJ1-2|TRBV10-3
TGTGCCATCAGTGATAGAGCGGACAGCTATGGCTACACCTTC
CAISDRADSYGYTF
>.|.|TRBJ1-5|TRBV6-1
TGTGCCAGCAGTGAAATAATCGGGGGGCACGATCAGCCCCAGCATTTT
CASSEIIGGHDQPQHF
>medium-sized|.|TRBJ2-1|TRBV28
TGTGCCAGCAGTTTGCCCTACAATGAGCAGTTCTTC
CASSLPYNEQFF
>many|TRBD1|TRBJ2-2|TRBV6-1
TGTGCCAGCAGTGTCGGGACAGGGTGGACCGGGGAGCTGTTTTTT
CASSVGTGWTGELFF
>medium-sized|TRBD1|TRBJ1-1|TRBV6-6
TGTGCCAGCAGTCCGAAGGGTGGACAGGCGACGAACACTGAAGCTTTCTTT
CASSPKGGQATNTEAFF
>many|.|TRBJ2-1|TRBV6-1
TGTGCCAGCAGTGACGGGAGAATCGATGAGCAGTTCTTC
CASSDGRIDEQFF
>medium-sized|.|TRBJ2-3|TRBV3-1
TGTGCCAGCAGCGCCAGTGGAGATACGCAGTATTTT
CASSASGDTQYF
>many|.|TRBJ2-7|TRBV5-1
TGCGCCAGCAGCTTGCCGGGGAGGACCTACGAGCAGTACTTC
CASSLPGRTYEQYF
>.|.|TRBJ1-1|TRBV4-1
TGCGCCAGCAGCCAAGATGTGCGTGGTACTGAAGCTTTCTTT
CASSQDVRGTEAFF